These 30 T cell receptor beta chains were all obtained from the same sample, sequenced in a study of control samples from healthy donors and cancer patients. Measured with immunoSEQ multiplex PCR; TCRdb has only the in-frame clones, and not every one. The sample includes approximately 66,000 clones, almost 90% of them seen just once. The sample taken for sequencing was PBMCs. All receptors derive from a man aged 55-75 years with colorectal cancer.

The chain uses TRBV2 and TRBJ1-1; D is uncertain. Germline values: CDR1 SNHLY, CDR2 FYNNEI. The CDR3 is 13 residues long. Trimming pared 5 bases from V and 6 bases from J, leaving 13 bases between. The CDR3 spells CASSPGPEAEAFF. CDR3 coding DNA: TGTGCCAGCAGTCCTGGCCCCGAGGCTGAAGCTTTCTTT.

The chain is built from TRBV9 and TRBJ1-2; no clear D. Germline V lookup: CDR1 SGDLS, CDR2 YYNGEE. V lost 3 bases and J lost 4, with 7 bases in between. CDR3 length: 12 amino acids. CDR3 sequence: CASSGEGYGYTF. Here the CDR3 DNA reads TGTGCCAGCAGCGGTGAGGGCTATGGCTACACCTTC.

V gene TRBV28 combines with J gene TRBJ1-3; D remains ambiguous. V lost 3 bases and J 3 bases, leaving 9 bases between the germline ends. Germline V gene data show CDR1 as MDHEN and CDR2 as SYDVKM. CDR3 length: 14 residues. This CDR3 reads CASSLPRGGNTIYF. The CDR3 bases are TGTGCCAGCAGTTTGCCCCGGGGTGGAAACACCATATATTTT.

The CDR3 loop reads CASSLEGLPNEQFF. In nucleotides, the CDR3 is TGCGCCAGCAGCTTGGAGGGACTCCCCAATGAGCAGTTCTTC. This rearrangement joins TRBV5-1 to TRBJ2-1, with a tentative D call TRBD2 (6 bases). V lost 0 bases and J 6 bases, leaving 10 bases between the germline ends. CDR1 is SGHRS, CDR2 YFSETQ, per germline. The CDR3 loop spans 14 amino acids. Full variable domain (missing parts from reference TRBV5-1 and TRBJ2-1): KAGVTQTPRYLIKTRGQQVTLSCSPISGHRSVSWYQQTPGQGLQFLFEYFSETQRNKGNFPGRFSGRQFSNSRSEMNVSTLELGDSALYLCASSLEGLPNEQFFGPGTRLTVL.

This clone occurred once. The chain is built from TRBV7-9 and TRBJ1-2; 10 nucleotides match TRBD1. Germline V lookup: CDR1 SEHNR, CDR2 FQNEAQ (reference sequence). The junction had 16 bases not matched to a gene; V was cut back by 5 bases and J by 4 bases. The CDR3 extends over 18 amino acids. The CDR3 spells CASSPSRGTTGGGYGYTF. As DNA, the CDR3 is TGTGCCAGCAGCCCTAGTAGGGGTACGACAGGGGGCGGCTATGGCTACACCTTC.

The CDR3 is CASSITTEAFF. DNA for the CDR3: TGTGCCAGCAGTATTACAACTGAAGCTTTCTTT. V and J are TRBV6-2 or TRBV6-3 and TRBJ1-1, with D unresolved. This CDR3 contains 11 residues. Germline lookup yields CDR1 MNHEY and CDR2 SVGEGT. The V and J ends lost 5 bases and 5 bases respectively, with 6 bases between them.

The rearrangement uses TRBV3-1 (or the pseudogene TRBV3-2) and TRBJ2-5, with D possibly being TRBD1 (6 bases). The CDR3 length is 15 residues. Germline-derived CDR1 and CDR2 are LGHDT and YNNKEL (reference sequence). V was pared by 5 bases and J by 2 bases, with 15 bases between. The CDR3 is CASSATGTKQETQYF. The CDR3, as DNA: TGTGCCAGCAGCGCGACCGGGACAAAACAAGAGACCCAGTACTTC.

The rearrangement uses TRBV19 and TRBJ2-6; 12 bases fit TRBD1. V lost 8 bases, J lost 0 bases, and 2 bases stayed unmatched. The CDR3 extends over 16 amino acids. CDR1 and CDR2 (germline): LNHDA, SQIVND (reference sequence). The CDR3 DNA is TGTGCCAGTCGGGACAGGGGGCTCTCTGGGGCCAACGTCCTGACTTTC. Its protein is CASRDRGLSGANVLTF.

The chain couples TRBV5-1 to TRBJ2-7; D not resolved. V lost 4 bases, J lost 3 bases, and 8 bases lay in between. This CDR3 is built from 12 residues. Germline V gene sequence: CDR1 SGHRS, CDR2 YFSETQ. CDR3 DNA: TGCGCCAGCAGCCCGGGCGGCTACGAGCAGTACTTC. The encoded protein is CASSPGGYEQYF. Full variable domain (outside the CDR3, taken from reference TRBV5-1 and TRBJ2-7): KAGVTQTPRYLIKTRGQQVTLSCSPISGHRSVSWYQQTPGQGLQFLFEYFSETQRNKGNFPGRFSGRQFSNSRSEMNVSTLELGDSALYLCASSPGGYEQYFGPGTRLTVT.

This chain joins TRBV19 and TRBJ2-5; 9 positions match TRBD2. V lost 5 bases, J lost 4 bases, and 8 bases stayed unmatched. Germline CDR1 reads LNHDA; CDR2 reads SQIVND (reference sequence). The CDR3 totals 15 residues. CDR3 protein: CASSFGGGALETQYF. DNA for the CDR3: TGTGCCAGTAGTTTCGGCGGGGGGGCGTTAGAGACCCAGTACTTC.

This chain uses TRBV2 with TRBJ1-1; possibly TRBD1 for D (5 bases). Germline CDR1 SNHLY, CDR2 FYNNEI. Trimming removed 2 bases at V and 0 bases at J, with 10 bases between. CDR3 length: 15 residues. DNA of the CDR3: TGTGCCAGCAGTGAACGACAGTCTATGAACACTGAAGCTTTCTTT. Its translation: CASSERQSMNTEAFF.

V is TRBV10-3 and J is TRBJ1-5, with D possibly TRBD1 on 6 matching bases. Trimming removed 5 bases from V and 2 bases from J, with 13 bases in between. The CDR3 is 15 residues long. CDR1 and CDR2 from the germline V gene are ENHRY and SYGVKD. The CDR3 spells CAISSGERGNQPQHF. The CDR3 bases are TGTGCCATCAGTTCAGGGGAAAGGGGCAATCAGCCCCAGCATTTT.

This chain links TRBV19 with TRBJ1-2, with a tentative D call TRBD1 (5 bases). CDR1 is LNHDA and CDR2 is SQIVND in the germline V gene (reference sequence). Trimming pared 1 base from V and 4 bases from J, leaving 16 bases between. The CDR3 covers 16 residues. CDR3 sequence (DNA): TGTGCCAGTAGTATAGGTTTTCAAGGGGACCTCTATGGCTACACCTTC. Amino acid sequence: CASSIGFQGDLYGYTF.

This clone was seen only a few times. The chain couples TRBV27 to TRBJ2-3; 8 bases fit TRBD2. V trimming: 5 bases; J trimming: 0 bases; junction bases outside the gene matches: 10. The length of the CDR3 is 17 residues. The germline gives CDR1 MNHEY, CDR2 SMNVEV (reference sequence). CDR3 amino acids: CASSLQIAGPSTDTQYF. CDR3 nucleotide sequence: TGTGCCAGCAGTCTTCAAATAGCGGGGCCAAGCACAGATACGCAGTATTTT.

This chain connects TRBV28 to TRBJ1-1; tentative D call: TRBD1 (6 bases). The germline V gene has CDR1 MDHEN and CDR2 SYDVKM. The CDR3 extends over 14 amino acids. V dropped 10 bases and J dropped 1 base, with 16 bases sitting between them. In DNA form, the CDR3 reads TGTGCCACCCTGTTCAAGGGGGGGAACACTGAAGCTTTCTTT. As protein: CATLFKGGNTEAFF.

The CDR3 loop is CASSEGGGRGNYGYTF. CDR3 sequence (DNA): TGTGCCAGCAGTGAAGGGGGGGGCAGGGGGAACTATGGCTACACCTTC. This rearrangement joins TRBV6-1 to TRBJ1-2; TRBD1 agrees at 7 bases. This CDR3 has 16 residues. V lost 1 base, J lost 2 bases, and 7 bases stayed unmatched. CDR1 MNHNS and CDR2 SASEGT come from the germline V gene.

The chain links TRBV4-1 to TRBJ2-1, with D uncertain. Germline loops: CDR1 MGHRA, CDR2 YSYEKL. V lost 0 bases, J lost 4 bases, and 10 bases lay in between. The CDR3 is 15 amino acids. This CDR3 is CASSQDVVQYNEQFF. DNA of the CDR3: TGCGCCAGCAGCCAAGATGTAGTACAATACAATGAGCAGTTCTTC.

This CDR3 reads CASSILTGGTEKLFF. The CDR3 nucleotides are TGTGCCAGTAGTATCCTAACAGGGGGCACGGAAAAACTGTTTTTT. V is TRBV19 and J is TRBJ1-4, with 9 bases identical to TRBD1. CDR3 length: 15 residues. Germline V gene lookup returns CDR1 LNHDA and CDR2 SQIVND (reference sequence). V lost 3 bases to trimming and J lost 8 bases; unmatched junction nucleotides: 7.

This clone was observed once. Written as DNA, the CDR3 is TGTGCCAGCAGTCCATTAGGGGCGGGGGTCACCGGGGAGCTGTTTTTT. This gives the protein CASSPLGAGVTGELFF. The chain recombines TRBV27 with TRBJ2-2; 7 nucleotides agree with TRBD2. The CDR3 sequence is 16 residues long. The germline gives CDR1 MNHEY, CDR2 SMNVEV (reference sequence). The V gene end was trimmed by 5 bases and the J gene end by 4 bases; junction bases not matched to a gene: 10.

The chain is built from TRBV18 and TRBJ2-7; no clear D gene. Germline CDR1 and CDR2: KGHSH and LQKENI. This CDR3 comprises 13 residues. V gave up 1 base and J gave up 0 bases, with 4 bases separating them. CDR3 residues: CASSPQSSYEQYF. The CDR3 coding sequence is TGTGCCAGCTCACCACAGAGCTCCTACGAGCAGTACTTC.

This sequence joins TRBV10-3 and TRBJ2-1, with TRBD1 matching over 9 bases. Germline trimming cut 6 bases from V and 6 bases from J; bases unmatched to any gene: 9. The CDR3 is 15 residues long. Germline V CDR1 and CDR2: ENHRY, SYGVKD. The CDR3 DNA is TGTGCCATCAGCCAGAGGGACAGGGCAGGCAATGAGCAGTTCTTC. Protein sequence: CAISQRDRAGNEQFF.

The chain is built from TRBV6-5 and TRBJ1-5, with TRBD1 identical over 10 bases. Germline V gene data show CDR1 as MNHEY and CDR2 as SVGAGI. V dropped 6 bases and J dropped 3; count of bases not matched to a gene: 5. CDR3 length equals 15 residues. The CDR3 nucleotides are TGTGCCAGCAGGCAGGGACAGGGGATCAATCAGCCCCAGCATTTT. It codes for CASRQGQGINQPQHF.

V gene TRBV4-3 combines with J gene TRBJ2-7; D uncertain. Trimming cost V 0 bases and J 2 bases, with 8 bases left between them. Germline V CDR1 and CDR2: LGHNA, YSLEER. This CDR3 has 14 amino acids. CDR3 region: CASSQDWAPYEQYF. The CDR3 region has the DNA TGCGCCAGCAGCCAAGACTGGGCCCCCTACGAGCAGTACTTC.

The CDR3 DNA is TGTGCCAGCAGTGACTCTGGGGTGGCGTGTCTGGAGACCCAGTACTTC. It yields the protein CASSDSGVACLETQYF. The chain joins TRBV6-4 to TRBJ2-5, with D uncertain. Trimming shortened V by 0 bases and J by 5 bases, and 16 bases separated the two germline ends. This CDR3 is built from 16 residues. CDR1 is MRHNA and CDR2 is SNTAGT in the germline V gene.

The chain employs TRBV6-1 and TRBJ1-1; 10 bases are a match to TRBD1. CDR1 and CDR2 from the germline V gene are MNHNS and SASEGT. J gave up 5 bases and V 2 bases, and 2 bases lay outside the gene matches. CDR3 size: 14 residues. The CDR3 DNA is TGTGCCAGCAGTGAAAAGGGACAGGGGACTGAAGCTTTCTTT. It specifies CASSEKGQGTEAFF.

The chain carries TRBV6-5 and TRBJ1-5, with 8 positions matching TRBD1. Trimming took 6 bases from V and 2 from J; bases not matched to a gene: 6. This CDR3 is built from 15 residues. CDR1 is MNHEY and CDR2 is SVGAGI in the germline V gene. The CDR3 DNA reads as TGTGCCAGCAGACCCAGGGGGCTAGGCAATCAGCCCCAGCATTTT. The encoded protein is CASRPRGLGNQPQHF.

This clone was seen once. The chain carries TRBV30 and TRBJ1-6, with D tentatively TRBD1 (6 bases). CDR3 length: 16 residues. V shed 2 bases and J shed 6 bases, with 17 bases lying between them. Germline V lookup: CDR1 GTSNPN, CDR2 SVGIG (reference sequence). CDR3 nucleotides: TGTGCCTGGAGTAAGGGGGGGGGCAGTGGTAATTCACCCCTCCACTTT. Translated: CAWSKGGGSGNSPLHF.

The chain has TRBV12-3 or TRBV12-4 and TRBJ1-1; weak D call: TRBD1 (5 bases). The CDR3 sequence is 13 residues long. V was cut by 4 bases and J by 5 bases, with 11 bases left in between. CDR3 residues: CASSSREGTEAFF. Written as DNA, the CDR3 is TGTGCCAGCAGTTCCAGGGAAGGGACTGAAGCTTTCTTT.

In this sample, this clone turned up once. The rearrangement joins TRBV18 to TRBJ1-2; 10 bases map to TRBD1. From germline, CDR1 is KGHSH and CDR2 LQKENI. This CDR3 is built from 14 residues. V shed 5 bases, J shed 8 bases, and the junction held 8 bases outside the gene matches. The CDR3 reads CASSGTDRGVGYTF. Written as DNA, the CDR3 is TGTGCCAGCTCAGGAACGGACAGGGGGGTCGGCTACACCTTC. Drawing the rest from reference TRBV18 and TRBJ1-2, the complete variable domain is NAGVMQNPRHLVRRRGQEARLRCSPMKGHSHVYWYRQLPEEGLKFMVYLQKENIIDESGMPKERFSAEFPKEGPSILRIQQVVRGDSAAYFCASSGTDRGVGYTFGSGTRLTVV.

The rearrangement uses TRBV5-4 and TRBJ2-7; the D is unclear. V lost 0 bases, J lost 1 base, and 8 bases lay in between. The CDR3 extends over 14 amino acids. CDR1 is SGHNT and CDR2 is YYREEE in the germline V gene (reference sequence). CDR3 protein: CASSLDRVSYEQYF. The CDR3, as DNA: TGTGCCAGCAGCTTGGATAGGGTTTCCTACGAGCAGTACTTC.